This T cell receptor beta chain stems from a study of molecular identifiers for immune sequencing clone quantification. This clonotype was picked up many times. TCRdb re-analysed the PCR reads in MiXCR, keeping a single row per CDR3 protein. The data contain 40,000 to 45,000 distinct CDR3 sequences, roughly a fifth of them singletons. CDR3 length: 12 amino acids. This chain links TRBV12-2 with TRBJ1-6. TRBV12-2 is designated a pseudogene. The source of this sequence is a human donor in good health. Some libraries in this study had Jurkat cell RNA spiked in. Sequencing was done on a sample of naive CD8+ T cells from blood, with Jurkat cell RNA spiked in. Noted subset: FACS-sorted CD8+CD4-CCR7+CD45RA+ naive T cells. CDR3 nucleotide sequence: TGTGCAAGTCGCTTCGGTAATTCACCCCTCCACTTT. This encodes CASRFGNSPLHF.